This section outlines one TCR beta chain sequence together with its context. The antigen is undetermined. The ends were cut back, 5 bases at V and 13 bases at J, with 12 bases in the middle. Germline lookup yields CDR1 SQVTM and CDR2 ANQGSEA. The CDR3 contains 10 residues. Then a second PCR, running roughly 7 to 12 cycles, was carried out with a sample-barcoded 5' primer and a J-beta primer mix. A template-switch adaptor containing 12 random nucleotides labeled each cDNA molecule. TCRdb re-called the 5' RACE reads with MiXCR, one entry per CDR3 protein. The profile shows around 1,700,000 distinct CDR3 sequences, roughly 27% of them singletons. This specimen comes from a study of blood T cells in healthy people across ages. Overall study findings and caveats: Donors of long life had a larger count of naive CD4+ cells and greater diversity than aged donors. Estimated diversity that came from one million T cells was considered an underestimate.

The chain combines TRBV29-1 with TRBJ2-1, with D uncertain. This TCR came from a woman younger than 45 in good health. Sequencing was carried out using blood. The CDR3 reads CSVSGKFQFF. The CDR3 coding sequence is TGCAGCGTTTCAGGAAAATTTCAGTTCTTC.